Following are 8 T cell receptor beta chains from one sample sequenced in a study of CD8 T cells in Susac syndrome. RNA amounts of about 0.5 to 1 ug underwent reverse transcription with random hexamers. TCRdb analysed the immunoSEQ multiplex PCR reads with MiXCR anew, one entry per CDR3 protein. The data show approximately 150,000 distinct CDR3 sequences, approximately 93% seen once. Sequencing input: CD4+ T cells from PBMCs. These TCRs come from a human donor in good health.

There are a few counts of this clonotype. The J gene is TRBJ2-7, the V gene TRBV7-9; the D gene is possibly TRBD2 (5 bases). CDR3 size: 12 residues. CDR1 and CDR2 from the germline V gene are SEHNR and FQNEAQ (reference sequence). The CDR3 bases are TGTGGCATCGGGCGGGCCTCCTACGAGCAGTACTTC. Encoded protein: CGIGRASYEQYF.

The rearrangement joins TRBV4-2 to TRBJ2-1; 8 bases map to TRBD1. The CDR3 extends over 15 amino acids. After removal of 1 base from V and 6 bases from J, the junction contained 5 bases not matched to a gene. Per the germline V gene, CDR1 is LGHNA and CDR2 is YNFKEQ. The CDR3 coding sequence is TGTGCCAGCAGCCAAGTGAGGACAGGGTCCAATGAGCAGTTCTTC. Protein product: CASSQVRTGSNEQFF.

The CDR3, as DNA: TGTGCCAGCAGTCGTTACAAGGGAGGGAACACTGAAGCTTTCTTT. Translation: CASSRYKGGNTEAFF. The chain uses TRBV27 and TRBJ1-1, with unresolved D. The CDR3 runs to 15 residues. V gave up 5 bases and J gave up 1 base, with 14 bases separating them. Germline V gene data show CDR1 as MNHEY and CDR2 as SMNVEV (reference sequence).

This clonotype was seen a single time. The CDR3 nucleotides are TGCAGTGCTCAGACAGCGAGTGAGACCCAGTACTTC. Translation gives CSAQTASETQYF. The chain joins TRBV20-1 to TRBJ2-5, with D maybe TRBD1 (5 bases). Per germline, CDR1 DFQATT and CDR2 SNEGSKA (reference sequence). V lost 5 bases and J lost 5, with 12 bases in between. The CDR3 covers 12 residues.

The CDR3 sequence is CASSPGLAGGPFPGELFF. CDR3 bases: TGTGCCAGCAGCCCCGGACTAGCGGGAGGGCCTTTCCCCGGGGAGCTGTTTTTT. The chain has TRBV13 and TRBJ2-2, with 15 bases aligning to TRBD2. The junction had 10 bases not matched to a gene; V was cut back by 5 bases and J by 6 bases. This CDR3 comprises 18 residues. From germline, CDR1 is PRHDT and CDR2 FYEKMQ (reference sequence).

The gene calls are TRBV27 and TRBJ1-2; 10 nucleotides match TRBD1. The J segment lost 10 bases and the V segment lost 0 bases, leaving 5 bases of the junction unmatched. Germline V gene data show CDR1 as MNHEY and CDR2 as SMNVEV (reference sequence). The length of the CDR3 is 14 residues. CDR3 DNA: TGTGCCAGCAGTTTATCCCGGACAGGGGGGATCTACACCTTC. Translated, it gives CASSLSRTGGIYTF.

V is TRBV30 and J is TRBJ1-2; D gene unclear. This CDR3 spans 12 amino acids. CDR1 and CDR2 (germline): GTSNPN, SVGIG (reference sequence). V lost 5 bases to trimming and J lost 1 base, with 8 bases between them. The CDR3 bases are TGTGCCTGGCCGGGGATTAACTATGGCTACACCTTC. Its translation: CAWPGINYGYTF. The full variable domain, completed using reference TRBV30 and TRBJ1-2, is SQTIHQWPATLVQPVGSPLSLECTVEGTSNPNLYWYRQAAGRGLQLLFYSVGIGQISSEVPQNLSASRPQDRQFILSSKKLLLSDSGFYLCAWPGINYGYTFGSGTRLTVV.

The chain carries TRBV29-1 and TRBJ1-1; D may be TRBD1 (5 bases). V gave up 1 base and J gave up 0 bases, with 9 bases separating them. The CDR3 runs 14 residues. Germline V gives CDR1 SQVTM, CDR2 ANQGSEA. As DNA, the CDR3 is TGCAGCGTTGAAGGGACACGGGTGAACACTGAAGCTTTCTTT. This translates into CSVEGTRVNTEAFF.